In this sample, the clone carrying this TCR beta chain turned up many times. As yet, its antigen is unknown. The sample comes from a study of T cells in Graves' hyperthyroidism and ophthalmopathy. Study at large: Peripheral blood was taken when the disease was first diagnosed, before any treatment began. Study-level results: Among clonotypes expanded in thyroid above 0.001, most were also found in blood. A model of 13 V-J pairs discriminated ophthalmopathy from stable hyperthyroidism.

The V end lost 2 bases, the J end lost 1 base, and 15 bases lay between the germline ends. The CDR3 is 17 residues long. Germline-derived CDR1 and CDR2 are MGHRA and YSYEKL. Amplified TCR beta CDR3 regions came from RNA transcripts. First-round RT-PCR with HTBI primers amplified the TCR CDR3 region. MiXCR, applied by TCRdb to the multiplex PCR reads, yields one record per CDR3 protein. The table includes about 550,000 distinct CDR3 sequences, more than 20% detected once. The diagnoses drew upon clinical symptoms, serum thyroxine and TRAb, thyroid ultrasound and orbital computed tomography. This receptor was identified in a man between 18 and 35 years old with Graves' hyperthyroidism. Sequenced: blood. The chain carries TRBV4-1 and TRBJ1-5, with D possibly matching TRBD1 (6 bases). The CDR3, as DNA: TGCGCCAGCAGCCAACACCAGGGCCAGGGGAGCAATCAGCCCCAGCATTTT. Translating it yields CASSQHQGQGSNQPQHF.